What follows are 17 T cell receptor beta chains derived from one specimen sequenced in a study of beta chain features in type 1 diabetes. Expressed TCRB transcripts were sequenced after all isolated RNA was converted to cDNA. Sequenced by immunoSEQ multiplex PCR; TCRdb stores in-frame clones only, minus some. The top ten hold roughly 0.6% of the sample, which has more than 150,000 clones, less than 15% seen once. Sample: central memory CD4+ T cells from blood. Every receptor here comes from a woman between 18 and 29 years old in good health.

There are a few counts of this clone. V usage is TRBV28 and J usage is TRBJ1-1; TRBD1 matches at 7 bases. V lost 4 bases and J lost 6; bases outside the gene matches: 8. Per germline, CDR1 MDHEN and CDR2 SYDVKM. CDR3 length equals 14 residues. The CDR3 loop reads CASSSPGGNAEAFF. CDR3 nucleotide sequence: TGTGCCAGCAGTTCTCCAGGGGGAAACGCTGAAGCTTTCTTT.

The genes are TRBV30 and TRBJ1-1, with 9 bases matching TRBD1. Per germline, CDR1 GTSNPN and CDR2 SVGIG (reference sequence). This CDR3 is 17 amino acids long. V gave up 4 bases and J gave up 3 bases; unmatched junction bases: 15. Here the CDR3 DNA reads TGTGCCTGGACCCTATTATCCCGGACAGGGGAGGACACTGAAGCTTTCTTT. Its translation: CAWTLLSRTGEDTEAFF. The full variable domain, completed using reference TRBV30 and TRBJ1-1, is SQTIHQWPATLVQPVGSPLSLECTVEGTSNPNLYWYRQAAGRGLQLLFYSVGIGQISSEVPQNLSASRPQDRQFILSSKKLLLSDSGFYLCAWTLLSRTGEDTEAFFGQGTRLTVV.

Points on this clone: In the same sample, other DNA sequences code for this CDR3. The chain uses TRBV28 and TRBJ1-1, with D maybe TRBD1 (6 bases). The V end was cut by 7 bases, the J end by 1 base, with 10 bases between. Germline CDR1 is MDHEN and CDR2 is SYDVKM. The CDR3 length is 13 residues. For the CDR3, the DNA is TGTGCCAGCACGATACAGGGGAACACTGAAGCTTTCTTT. Translated, it gives CASTIQGNTEAFF. Variable domain in full (rest from reference TRBV28 and TRBJ1-1): DVKVTQSSRYLVKRTGEKVFLECVQDMDHENMFWYRQDPGLGLRLIYFSYDVKMKEKGDIPEGYSVSREKKERFSLILESASTNQTSMYLCASTIQGNTEAFFGQGTRLTVV.

This chain uses TRBV13 with TRBJ1-1; 11 nucleotides line up with TRBD1. CDR3 length equals 14 residues. The V segment lost 5 bases and the J segment 8 bases; nucleotides outside the gene matches: 7. Looked up from germline, CDR1 is PRHDT and CDR2 is FYEKMQ (reference sequence). The CDR3 bases are TGTGCCAGCAGCCAATGGACAGGGGGCGCCGAAGCTTTCTTT. It is translated as CASSQWTGGAEAFF.

This clone was counted between two and nine times. V is TRBV30 and J is TRBJ1-2, with 7 bases fitting TRBD1. From germline, CDR1 is GTSNPN and CDR2 SVGIG (reference sequence). V shed 3 bases and J 0 bases; nucleotides not matched to a gene: 7. The CDR3 consists of 15 residues. The CDR3 loop reads CAWRSRQGANYGYTF. The DNA of the CDR3 is TGTGCCTGGAGGTCCCGGCAGGGGGCTAACTATGGCTACACCTTC.

This clone showed up just a few times. The chain joins TRBV27 to TRBJ2-7; 12 bases align to TRBD2. Germline V CDR1 and CDR2: MNHEY, SMNVEV (reference sequence). The CDR3 sequence is 15 residues long. The J segment lost 5 bases and the V segment lost 5 bases, leaving 7 bases of the junction unmatched. CDR3 sequence (DNA): TGTGCCAGCAGTCCCCAGACTAGCGGGAGCAACGAGCAGTACTTC. The encoded protein is CASSPQTSGSNEQYF.

This clone has only a few counts. The genes are TRBV5-1 and TRBJ2-5; 11 positions match TRBD1. This CDR3 region has 14 residues. Per germline, CDR1 SGHRS and CDR2 YFSETQ. The J segment lost 5 bases and the V segment lost 3 bases, leaving 3 bases of the junction unmatched. CDR3 residues: CASSSRDRGETQYF. In DNA form, the CDR3 reads TGCGCCAGCAGCTCCAGGGACAGGGGGGAGACCCAGTACTTC.

This clone has more than one count but fewer than ten. The V and J genes are TRBV5-1 and TRBJ2-7, with 10 bases identical to TRBD2. In germline, CDR1 is SGHRS, CDR2 YFSETQ. This CDR3 spans 14 amino acids. J gave up 0 bases and V 7 bases, and 4 bases lay outside the gene matches. The CDR3 bases are TGCGCCAGCTCAGGGACTAGCGCCTCCTACGAGCAGTACTTC. Protein product: CASSGTSASYEQYF.

The chain employs TRBV11-2 and TRBJ1-1; 7 bases are shared with TRBD1. The junction had 4 bases not matched to a gene; V was cut back by 6 bases and J by 6 bases. The CDR3 length is 12 residues. In germline, CDR1 is SGHAT, CDR2 FQNNGV. CDR3 nucleotides: TGTGCCAGCAGTCAGACAGGGTCTGAAGCTTTCTTT. This encodes CASSQTGSEAFF. The variable domain in full, completed from reference TRBV11-2 and TRBJ1-1, reads EAGVAQSPRYKIIEKRQSVAFWCNPISGHATLYWYQQILGQGPKLLIQFQNNGVVDDSQLPKDRFSAERLKGVDSTLKIQPAKLEDSAVYLCASSQTGSEAFFGQGTRLTVV.

This clone was seen more than once but under ten times. V usage is TRBV27 and J usage is TRBJ2-1, with TRBD2 matching over 8 bases. CDR1 is MNHEY and CDR2 is SMNVEV in the germline V gene (reference sequence). The CDR3 extends over 14 amino acids. With V trimmed by 7 bases and J by 4 bases, 6 bases remained unmatched. The CDR3 loop is CASNRGGSYNEQFF. The DNA for the CDR3 is TGTGCCAGCAATCGGGGGGGTTCTTACAATGAGCAGTTCTTC.

The chain links TRBV20-1 to TRBJ2-1; 7 positions match TRBD1. V gave up 6 bases and J gave up 10 bases; unmatched junction bases: 3. Germline CDR1 is DFQATT and CDR2 is SNEGSKA (reference sequence). CDR3 length: 10 amino acids. As DNA, the CDR3 is TGCAGTGCGTACAGGGGCGAGCAGTTCTTC. Translated: CSAYRGEQFF.

This clone turned up a few times. V is TRBV14 and J is TRBJ2-3; D gene unclear. This CDR3 region has 12 residues. The germline V and J ends were trimmed by 0 bases and 8 bases, with 6 bases remaining between them. Germline V gene sequence: CDR1 SGHDN, CDR2 FVKESK. Here the CDR3 reads CASSQDRSTQYF. DNA of the CDR3: TGTGCCAGCAGCCAAGATCGCAGTACGCAGTATTTT.

V and J are TRBV30 and TRBJ1-2; D ambiguous. Looked up from germline, CDR1 is GTSNPN and CDR2 is SVGIG (reference sequence). CDR3 length: 12 residues. V was trimmed by 4 bases and J by 4 bases, leaving 10 bases between them. The DNA of the CDR3 is TGTGCCTGGACTCGGGAGCCCTATGGCTACACCTTC. Encoded protein: CAWTREPYGYTF.

There are a few counts of this clone. The chain carries TRBV5-1 and TRBJ2-5; the D is unclear. Trimming took 1 base from V and 0 from J, leaving 13 bases between them. Germline V gene sequence: CDR1 SGHRS, CDR2 YFSETQ. This CDR3 has 16 residues. In DNA, the CDR3 is TGCGCCAGCAGCTTGTCCGCAAAAGCGCACCAAGAGACCCAGTACTTC. It specifies CASSLSAKAHQETQYF.

This clone was seen a handful of times. The chain links TRBV7-3 to TRBJ2-7, with TRBD1 as a possible D gene (6 bases). V gave up 8 bases and J gave up 4 bases, with 21 bases separating them. Germline-derived CDR1 and CDR2 are SGHTA and FQGTGA. The CDR3 is 15 amino acids. CDR3 bases: TGTGCCAGCGGGCAGGGGCCAGGCTATACGTACGAGCAGTACTTC. Translation: CASGQGPGYTYEQYF.

Worth noting for this clone: The identical CDR3 is also encoded by other nucleotide sequences in the sample. The chain couples TRBV9 to TRBJ2-3; 12 bases line up with TRBD2. Germline-derived CDR1 and CDR2 are SGDLS and YYNGEE. V shed 4 bases, J shed 0 bases, and the junction held 3 bases outside the gene matches. CDR3 length: 16 amino acids. CDR3 loop: CASSPGLAGSTDTQYF. CDR3 coding DNA: TGTGCCAGCAGCCCGGGACTAGCGGGTAGCACAGATACGCAGTATTTT. Full variable domain (missing parts from reference TRBV9 and TRBJ2-3): DSGVTQTPKHLITATGQRVTLRCSPRSGDLSVYWYQQSLDQGLQFLIQYYNGEERAKGNILERFSAQQFPDLHSELNLSSLELGDSALYFCASSPGLAGSTDTQYFGPGTRLTVL.

In this sample, this clone turned up a few times. V usage is TRBV11-2 and J usage is TRBJ2-3, with 7 bases identical to TRBD2. V shed 1 base, J shed 2 bases, and the junction held 3 bases outside the gene matches. This CDR3 region has 15 residues. The germline gives CDR1 SGHAT, CDR2 FQNNGV. CDR3 bases: TGTGCCAGCAGCTTAGCGGGGGGTTTCACAGATACGCAGTATTTT. This sequence encodes CASSLAGGFTDTQYF.